A single sample gave rise to the 19 T cell receptor beta chains below, sequenced in a study of beta chain features in type 1 diabetes. Study observations and caveats: Across all four CD4+ subsets, people with type 1 diabetes showed modestly shorter TCRB CDR3s.

Expressed TCRB transcripts were sequenced because the isolated RNA had all been reverse transcribed beforehand. Profiling relied on immunoSEQ multiplex PCR, and the TCRdb table lists in-frame clones only, not all of them. The sample lists around 260,000 clones; roughly 21% were seen once. No antigen has been assigned to these receptors. The sample comprised naive CD4+ T cells from blood. The receptors stem from a woman between 40 and 55 years old with type 1 diabetes.

This clone was seen only a few times. The V call is TRBV4-3, the J call TRBJ1-2; D is possibly TRBD1 (5 bases). Deletions cut 1 base from V and 6 bases from J, with 15 bases between. The CDR3 has 15 amino acids. CDR1 is LGHNA and CDR2 is YSLEER in the germline V gene. The DNA for the CDR3 is TGCGCCAGCAGCCAAGTGGAGGTTGGGGGGGATGGCTACACCTTC. Its translation is CASSQVEVGGDGYTF.

The rearrangement joins TRBV6-6 to TRBJ2-7, with TRBD1 as a possible D gene (6 bases). The CDR3 has 14 amino acids. Germline CDR1 MNHNY, CDR2 SVGAGI (reference sequence). V was shortened by 8 bases and J by 2 bases, with 16 bases between the two germline ends. DNA for the CDR3: TGTGCCAGCCTTAGACAGGAAGGCACCTACGAGCAGTACTTC. Translated, it gives CASLRQEGTYEQYF.

The V and J genes are TRBV20-1 and TRBJ2-7, with 7 bases matching TRBD1. CDR3 length: 11 amino acids. With V trimmed by 6 bases and J by 9 bases, 8 bases remained unmatched. In germline, CDR1 is DFQATT, CDR2 SNEGSKA (reference sequence). The DNA of the CDR3 is TGCAGTGCCCTGACAGGGAACGGGCAGTACTTC. It codes for CSALTGNGQYF.

The chain couples TRBV29-1 to TRBJ2-3; D not certain. The germline V gene encodes CDR1 SQVTM and CDR2 ANQGSEA. The CDR3 has 13 amino acids. Trimming removed 7 bases at V and 3 bases at J, with 14 bases between. Here the CDR3 reads CSAGRLMTDTQYF. The CDR3 coding sequence is TGCAGCGCCGGCCGACTTATGACAGATACGCAGTATTTT.

In this sample, this clone turned up a few times. The chain uses TRBV9 and TRBJ2-7, with 11 bases lining up with TRBD2. J gave up 0 bases and V 4 bases, and 12 bases lay outside the gene matches. The germline V gene encodes CDR1 SGDLS and CDR2 YYNGEE. This CDR3 has 18 amino acids. CDR3 nucleotide sequence: TGTGCCAGCAGCCCTCAAAGACTAGCGGGGCTCAGCTCCTACGAGCAGTACTTC. The encoded protein is CASSPQRLAGLSSYEQYF.

The chain combines TRBV5-4 with TRBJ2-7; 13 nucleotides line up with TRBD2. Germline V lookup: CDR1 SGHNT, CDR2 YYREEE (reference sequence). The junction had 8 bases not matched to a gene; V was cut back by 4 bases and J by 7 bases. This CDR3 contains 15 residues. The CDR3 protein is CASSQGLAGEGEQYF. The CDR3 DNA sequence: TGTGCCAGCAGCCAAGGACTAGCGGGAGAGGGAGAGCAGTACTTC. Based on the CDR3 plus reference TRBV5-4 and TRBJ2-7, the full variable domain is ETGVTQSPTHLIKTRGQQVTLRCSSQSGHNTVSWYQQALGQGPQFIFQYYREEENGRGNFPPRFSGLQFPNYSSELNVNALELDDSALYLCASSQGLAGEGEQYFGPGTRLTVT.

This chain links TRBV7-8 with TRBJ2-7, with TRBD1 matching 7 bases. V shed 5 bases and J 0 bases; nucleotides not matched to a gene: 7. The CDR3 runs to 15 residues. Germline V gene sequence: CDR1 SGHVS, CDR2 FQNEAQ. CDR3: CASSHPGQYSYEQYF. DNA for the CDR3: TGTGCCAGCAGCCACCCGGGACAGTACTCCTACGAGCAGTACTTC.

The table lists this clone with a few counts. This chain uses TRBV5-1 with TRBJ1-5; D is possibly TRBD1 (5 bases). The CDR3 is 15 residues long. V was trimmed by 0 bases and J by 2 bases, leaving 9 bases between them. CDR1 SGHRS and CDR2 YFSETQ come from the germline V gene. The CDR3 protein is CASSLDQGRNQPQHF. In nucleotides, the CDR3 is TGCGCCAGCAGCTTGGACCAGGGTCGCAATCAGCCCCAGCATTTT.

This clone appeared a few times. The CDR3 sequence: CASSQDSGGYEQFF. The CDR3, as DNA: TGCGCCAGCAGCCAAGATAGTGGGGGGTATGAGCAGTTCTTC. This chain uses TRBV4-3 with TRBJ2-1; D may be TRBD2 (6 bases). This CDR3 contains 14 residues. V gave up 0 bases and J gave up 8 bases, with 11 bases separating them. The germline gives CDR1 LGHNA, CDR2 YSLEER.

The V and J genes are TRBV30 and TRBJ1-2; 7 positions match TRBD1. V dropped 1 base and J dropped 3; count of bases not matched to a gene: 8. The germline V gene has CDR1 GTSNPN and CDR2 SVGIG (reference sequence). This CDR3 has 15 residues. This CDR3 reads CAWSAAGTVYYGYTF. In nucleotides, the CDR3 is TGTGCCTGGAGTGCAGCCGGGACAGTGTACTATGGCTACACCTTC.

This clone was counted between two and nine times. The chain carries TRBV29-1 and TRBJ2-5; 8 bases are shared with TRBD1. This CDR3 is 16 amino acids long. CDR1 is SQVTM, CDR2 ANQGSEA, per germline. V was clipped by 5 bases and J by 1 base; unmatched bases: 12. CDR3 DNA sequence: TGCAGCGTTAGAAGTGCCCTTGGACAGGGCCAAGAGACCCAGTACTTC. This translates into CSVRSALGQGQETQYF.

The chain couples TRBV30 to TRBJ1-5; 7 bases align to TRBD1. CDR3 length equals 17 residues. CDR1 and CDR2 from the germline V gene are GTSNPN and SVGIG (reference sequence). J lost 2 bases, V lost 0 bases, and 10 bases had no gene match. CDR3 residues: CAWSVDRTYSGNQPQHF. CDR3 sequence (DNA): TGTGCCTGGAGTGTGGACAGGACTTATAGCGGCAATCAGCCCCAGCATTTT.

This clone was counted a few times. The gene calls are TRBV4-3 and TRBJ1-1, with 7 bases aligning to TRBD1. This CDR3 spans 15 amino acids. Unmatched junction bases numbered 8, after V lost 1 base and J lost 6 bases. Germline V lookup: CDR1 LGHNA, CDR2 YSLEER. For the CDR3, the DNA is TGCGCCAGCAGCCAAGTTCTACAGGGGACTTCTGAAGCTTTCTTT. It is translated as CASSQVLQGTSEAFF.

Worth noting for this clone: One end of the junction varies from germline; a read error may be responsible. V and J are TRBV5-6 and TRBJ1-4, with D possibly being TRBD1 (5 bases). The CDR3 length is 14 residues. Germline-derived CDR1 and CDR2 are SGHDT and YYEEEE. DNA for the CDR3: TGTGCCAGCAGCTTGGGGACAACAAATGAAAAACTGTTTTTT. This encodes CASSLGTTNEKLFF.

The chain recombines TRBV30 with TRBJ1-1; 7 nucleotides line up with TRBD1. The CDR3 contains 11 residues. CDR1 is GTSNPN, CDR2 SVGIG, per germline (reference sequence). V trimming: 4 bases; J trimming: 11 bases; junction bases outside the gene matches: 7. CDR3 region: CAWTTGTVAFF. In nucleotides, the CDR3 is TGTGCCTGGACGACCGGGACAGTTGCTTTCTTT. Full variable domain (outside the CDR3, taken from reference TRBV30 and TRBJ1-1): SQTIHQWPATLVQPVGSPLSLECTVEGTSNPNLYWYRQAAGRGLQLLFYSVGIGQISSEVPQNLSASRPQDRQFILSSKKLLLSDSGFYLCAWTTGTVAFFGQGTRLTVV.

This chain links TRBV4-1 with TRBJ2-2, with 7 bases lining up with TRBD1. Germline V gene sequence: CDR1 MGHRA, CDR2 YSYEKL. This CDR3 contains 15 residues. V lost 2 bases to trimming and J lost 3 bases; unmatched junction nucleotides: 3. The CDR3 DNA sequence: TGCGCCAGCAGCCAAACCGACAGGGACACCGGGGAGCTGTTTTTT. Protein sequence: CASSQTDRDTGELFF.

The genes are TRBV23-1 and TRBJ1-2; 9 bases map to TRBD1. TRBV23-1 is annotated as an ORF whose role is uncertain. With 7 bases clipped from V and 4 bases from J, the junction kept 13 bases outside the gene matches. CDR3 length: 16 amino acids. CDR3 DNA sequence: TGCGCCAGCATCCCTCAACCGGGACAGGGTCCCTATGGCTACACCTTC. This translates into CASIPQPGQGPYGYTF.

The V gene is TRBV28, the J gene TRBJ2-7, with a possible D match to TRBD1 (6 bases). V was clipped by 7 bases and J by 0 bases, with 16 bases between them. The CDR3 sequence is 15 residues long. Germline CDR1 is MDHEN and CDR2 is SYDVKM. The CDR3 bases are TGTGCCAGCAATTTCGGGTCGGACAGCTCCTACGAGCAGTACTTC. This sequence encodes CASNFGSDSSYEQYF.

The chain recombines TRBV25-1 with TRBJ2-3, with 8 bases aligning to TRBD2. CDR1 MGHDK and CDR2 SYGVNS come from the germline V gene. The CDR3 length is 13 residues. Trimming took 5 bases from V and 6 from J; bases not matched to a gene: 4. The CDR3 loop reads CASSRLASDTQYF. CDR3 DNA sequence: TGTGCCAGCAGTAGACTAGCGTCGGATACGCAGTATTTT.